This T cell receptor (beta chain) was sequenced in a study of blood T cell repertoires in COVID-19. Study overall: Sites across the United States, Italy and Spain contributed samples from acute and convalescent COVID-19.

In its sample, this clone was seen once. In the source study's methods: Reference gene primer amplification in the assay estimated nucleated cell counts. TCRdb's table, derived via immunoSEQ multiplex PCR, lists solely in-frame clones and lacks some. V, J and clone size derive from that table, while D and trimming were established from the DNA sequence. The table includes some 200,000 clones, approximately 90% detected once. The sample comprised peripheral blood. The sequence was collected from a man in his thirties or forties with acute or convalescent COVID-19.

In DNA form, the CDR3 reads TGCGCCAGCAGCTTCCGGGACTCACGCACAGATACGCAGTATTTT. Its protein is CASSFRDSRTDTQYF. The V gene is TRBV5-1, the J gene TRBJ2-3; D is possibly TRBD2 (6 bases). Per germline, CDR1 SGHRS and CDR2 YFSETQ. CDR3 length equals 15 residues. V dropped 2 bases and J dropped 1 base, with 11 bases sitting between them.